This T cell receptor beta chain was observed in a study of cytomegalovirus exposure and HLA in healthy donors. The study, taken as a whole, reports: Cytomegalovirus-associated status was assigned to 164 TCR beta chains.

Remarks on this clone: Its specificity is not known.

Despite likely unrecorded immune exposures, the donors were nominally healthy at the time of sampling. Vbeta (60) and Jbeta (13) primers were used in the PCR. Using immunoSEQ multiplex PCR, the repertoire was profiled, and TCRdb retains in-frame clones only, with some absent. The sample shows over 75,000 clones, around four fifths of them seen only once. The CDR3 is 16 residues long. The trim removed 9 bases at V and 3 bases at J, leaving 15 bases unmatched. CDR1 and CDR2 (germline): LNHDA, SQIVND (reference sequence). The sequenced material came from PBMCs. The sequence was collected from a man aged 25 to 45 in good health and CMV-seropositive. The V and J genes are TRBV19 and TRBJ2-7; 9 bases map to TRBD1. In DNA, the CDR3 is TGTGCCAGATTATACAAGGACAGGGGAGGGAACTACGAGCAGTACTTC. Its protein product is CARLYKDRGGNYEQYF.